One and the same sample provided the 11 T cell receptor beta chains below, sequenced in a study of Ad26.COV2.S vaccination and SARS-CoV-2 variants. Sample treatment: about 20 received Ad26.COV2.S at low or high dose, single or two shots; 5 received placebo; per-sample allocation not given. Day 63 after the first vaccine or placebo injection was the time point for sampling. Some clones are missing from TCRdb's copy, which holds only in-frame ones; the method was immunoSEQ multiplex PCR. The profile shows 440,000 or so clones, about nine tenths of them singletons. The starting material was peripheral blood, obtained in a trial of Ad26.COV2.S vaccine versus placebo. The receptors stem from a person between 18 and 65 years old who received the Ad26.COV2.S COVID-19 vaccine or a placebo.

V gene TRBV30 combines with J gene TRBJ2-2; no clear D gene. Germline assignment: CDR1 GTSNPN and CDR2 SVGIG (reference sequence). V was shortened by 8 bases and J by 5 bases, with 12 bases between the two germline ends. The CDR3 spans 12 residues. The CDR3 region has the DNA TGTGCCGGATATCCCTATACCGGGGAGCTGTTTTTT. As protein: CAGYPYTGELFF.

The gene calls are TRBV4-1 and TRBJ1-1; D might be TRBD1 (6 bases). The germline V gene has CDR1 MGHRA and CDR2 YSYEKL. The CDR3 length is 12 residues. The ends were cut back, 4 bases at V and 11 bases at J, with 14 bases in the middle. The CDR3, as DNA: TGCGCCAGCAGCCCTACAACAGGGCGGGCTTTCTTT. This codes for CASSPTTGRAFF.

DNA for the CDR3: TGTGCCAGCTCACCGCGACAGGGGGGAGGGCTAGCCAAAAACATTCAGTACTTC. Protein sequence: CASSPRQGGGLAKNIQYF. The chain carries TRBV18 and TRBJ2-4, with 9 positions matching TRBD1. CDR1 is KGHSH and CDR2 is LQKENI in the germline V gene. There are 18 residues in the CDR3. V lost 3 bases and J lost 0; bases outside the gene matches: 9.

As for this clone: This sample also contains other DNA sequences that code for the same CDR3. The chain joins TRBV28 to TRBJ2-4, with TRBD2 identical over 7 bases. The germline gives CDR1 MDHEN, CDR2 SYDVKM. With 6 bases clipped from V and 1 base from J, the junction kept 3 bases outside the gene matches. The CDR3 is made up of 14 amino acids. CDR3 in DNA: TGTGCCAGCAGCTTGGGGGGGGCCAAAAACATTCAGTACTTC. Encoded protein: CASSLGGAKNIQYF.

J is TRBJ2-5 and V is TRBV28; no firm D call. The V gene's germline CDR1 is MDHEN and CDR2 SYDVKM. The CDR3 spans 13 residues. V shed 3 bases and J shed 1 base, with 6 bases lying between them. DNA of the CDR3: TGTGCCAGCAGTTTCGTTTCCCAAGAGACCCAGTACTTC. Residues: CASSFVSQETQYF.

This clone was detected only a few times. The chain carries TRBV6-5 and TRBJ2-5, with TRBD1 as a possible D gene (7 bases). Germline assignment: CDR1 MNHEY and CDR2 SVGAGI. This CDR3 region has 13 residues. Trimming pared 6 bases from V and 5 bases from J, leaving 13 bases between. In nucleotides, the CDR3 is TGTGCCAGCAGGAAACCAGGGGGGGAGACCCAGTACTTC. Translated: CASRKPGGETQYF.

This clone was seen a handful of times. The CDR3 DNA sequence: TGTGCCAGTAGTCCTAGAACCGGGACTAGGGTGGAGACCCAGTACTTC. Its protein product is CASSPRTGTRVETQYF. The V call is TRBV19, the J call TRBJ2-5; 8 bases map to TRBD2. This CDR3 spans 16 amino acids. Germline V CDR1 and CDR2: LNHDA, SQIVND (reference sequence). V was clipped by 5 bases and J by 5 bases; unmatched bases: 13.

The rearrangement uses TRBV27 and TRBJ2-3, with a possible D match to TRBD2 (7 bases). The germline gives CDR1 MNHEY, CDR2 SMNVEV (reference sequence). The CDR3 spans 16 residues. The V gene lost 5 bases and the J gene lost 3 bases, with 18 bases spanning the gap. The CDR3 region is CASSPGAGDRTDTQYF. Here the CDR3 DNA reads TGTGCCAGCAGTCCCGGGGCGGGAGACAGGACAGATACGCAGTATTTT.

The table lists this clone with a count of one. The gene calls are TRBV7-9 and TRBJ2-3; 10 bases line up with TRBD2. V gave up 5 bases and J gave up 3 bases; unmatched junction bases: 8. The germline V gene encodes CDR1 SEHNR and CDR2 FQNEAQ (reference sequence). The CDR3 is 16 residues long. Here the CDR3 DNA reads TGTGCCAGCAGCCCGGAACTAGCGGGAACAACAGATACGCAGTATTTT. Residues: CASSPELAGTTDTQYF. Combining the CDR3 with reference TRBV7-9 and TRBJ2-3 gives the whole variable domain DTGVSQNPRHKITKRGQNVTFRCDPISEHNRLYWYRQTLGQGPEFLTYFQNEAQLEKSRLLSDRFSAERPKGSFSTLEIQRTEQGDSAMYLCASSPELAGTTDTQYFGPGTRLTVL.

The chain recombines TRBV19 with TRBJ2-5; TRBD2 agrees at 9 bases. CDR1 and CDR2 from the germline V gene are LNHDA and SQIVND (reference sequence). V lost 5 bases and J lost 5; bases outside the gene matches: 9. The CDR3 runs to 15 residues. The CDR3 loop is CASSEAGGQRETQYF. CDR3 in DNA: TGTGCCAGTAGTGAGGCGGGAGGGCAACGGGAGACCCAGTACTTC.

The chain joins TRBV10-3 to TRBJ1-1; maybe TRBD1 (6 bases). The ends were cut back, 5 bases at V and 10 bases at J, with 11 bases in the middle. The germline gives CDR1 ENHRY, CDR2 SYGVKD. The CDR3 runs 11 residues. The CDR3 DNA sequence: TGTGCCATCAGTACAGGGTCGGGAGCTTTCTTT. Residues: CAISTGSGAFF.